This is a list of T cell receptor beta chains from one sample in a study of shared clonotypes between healthy human individuals. The data were produced by immunoSEQ multiplex PCR, yet TCRdb's version contains in-frame clones alone and is incomplete. The table shows roughly 2.1 million clones, with approximately 94% occurring only once. The sample was naive CD8+ T cells from PBMCs. These receptors were obtained from a man aged 18 to 29 in good health. Some clones in this sample may be carry-over from other donors' samples. CDR3s include the opening cysteine and the closing phenylalanine or tryptophan. The listing skips clone size in some rows; elsewhere it reads once, few, many or a size class.

V gene: TRBV5-1; clone size: once; J gene: TRBJ1-1; CDR3 protein: CASSLSLQAGGPEAFF
V gene: TRBV4-3; clone size: once; J gene: TRBJ2-2; CDR3 protein: CASSPSWGEWDTGELFF
V gene: TRBV6-4; clone size: -; J gene: TRBJ1-2; CDR3 protein: CASSDFSGFGYTF
V gene: TRBV10-3; clone size: -; J gene: TRBJ2-2; CDR3 protein: CAISESGLAGDGGELFF
V gene: TRBV4-1; clone size: -; J gene: TRBJ2-7; CDR3 protein: CASSQVWEGRFSYEQYF
V gene: TRBV9; clone size: -; J gene: TRBJ2-5; CDR3 protein: CASSYPGQGSWETQYF
V gene: TRBV7-9; clone size: -; J gene: TRBJ2-5; CDR3 protein: CASSISPRPGETQYF
V gene: TRBV5-6; clone size: -; J gene: TRBJ1-1; CDR3 protein: CASSLAYTEAFF
V gene: TRBV4-3; clone size: -; J gene: TRBJ2-7; CDR3 protein: CASSQDGELAGGKYYEQYF
V gene: TRBV10-2; clone size: -; J gene: TRBJ1-1; CDR3 protein: CASSESGGRDWGTEAFF
V gene: TRBV7-9; clone size: -; J gene: TRBJ2-2; CDR3 protein: CASSPTRAELFF
V gene: TRBV6-4; clone size: -; J gene: TRBJ2-6; CDR3 protein: CASSLVSGANVLTF
V gene: TRBV11-2; clone size: -; J gene: TRBJ2-7; CDR3 protein: CASSLVPREQYF
V gene: TRBV28; clone size: once; J gene: TRBJ2-5; CDR3 protein: CASSPPGLADQETQYF
V gene: TRBV7-9; clone size: -; J gene: TRBJ1-3; CDR3 protein: CASSPYIGGEENTIYF
V gene: TRBV4-3; clone size: few; J gene: TRBJ2-7; CDR3 protein: CASSQGLLAGAFEQYF
V gene: TRBV19; clone size: -; J gene: TRBJ2-7; CDR3 protein: CASSIDRRSSGRAEQYF
V gene: TRBV28; clone size: -; J gene: TRBJ1-5; CDR3 protein: CASSLGQGNQPQHF
V gene: TRBV4-1; clone size: -; J gene: TRBJ1-5; CDR3 protein: CASSQPTVSGGNQPQHF
V gene: TRBV28; clone size: -; J gene: TRBJ2-5; CDR3 protein: CASRLGPSGETQYF
V gene: TRBV14; clone size: -; J gene: TRBJ1-2; CDR3 protein: CASSPDTLFGYTF
V gene: TRBV27; clone size: -; J gene: TRBJ2-3; CDR3 protein: CASSTRDRGTDTQYF
V gene: TRBV5-6; clone size: -; J gene: TRBJ1-1; CDR3 protein: CASSLDRMETEAFF
V gene: TRBV11-2; clone size: -; J gene: TRBJ2-1; CDR3 protein: CASSSKVAGAKNEQFF
V gene: TRBV27; clone size: few; J gene: TRBJ2-7; CDR3 protein: CASRWQGAGLSGGEQYF
V gene: TRBV9; clone size: -; J gene: TRBJ1-2; CDR3 protein: CASSATGVGSYGYTF
V gene: TRBV7-9; clone size: -; J gene: TRBJ2-2; CDR3 protein: CASSLRLGNTGELFF
V gene: TRBV7-6; clone size: -; J gene: TRBJ2-1; CDR3 protein: CASSHSPREYHNEQFF
V gene: TRBV7-9; clone size: -; J gene: TRBJ1-4; CDR3 protein: CASSLKQDKGEKLFF
V gene: TRBV5-1; clone size: -; J gene: TRBJ2-4; CDR3 protein: CASSFLGAENIQYF
V gene: TRBV6-5; clone size: -; J gene: TRBJ2-1; CDR3 protein: CASSYGAGYNEQFF
V gene: TRBV4-3; clone size: -; J gene: TRBJ2-3; CDR3 protein: CASSEDQRGLTDTQYF
V gene: TRBV9; clone size: -; J gene: TRBJ1-4; CDR3 protein: CASSVEGVTNEKLFF
V gene: TRBV7-9; clone size: -; J gene: TRBJ2-7; CDR3 protein: CAYSPLSEQYF
V gene: TRBV5-6; clone size: -; J gene: TRBJ1-1; CDR3 protein: CASSFGFSENTEAFF
V gene: TRBV5-4; clone size: -; J gene: TRBJ1-2; CDR3 protein: CASSLEATDYGYTF
V gene: TRBV5-5; clone size: -; J gene: TRBJ1-5; CDR3 protein: CASSSDLDYSNQPQHF
V gene: TRBV5-4; clone size: -; J gene: TRBJ2-3; CDR3 protein: CASSKKGPMTDTQYF
V gene: TRBV25-1; clone size: -; J gene: TRBJ2-7; CDR3 protein: CASSEAPYEQYF
V gene: TRBV5-1; clone size: -; J gene: TRBJ2-7; CDR3 protein: CASSFSGTGPYEQYF
V gene: TRBV7-9; clone size: -; J gene: TRBJ2-7; CDR3 protein: CASSLSHRGPITYEQYF
V gene: TRBV15; clone size: -; J gene: TRBJ2-2; CDR3 protein: CATSRGWAPLNTGELFF
V gene: TRBV10-3; clone size: -; J gene: TRBJ2-4; CDR3 protein: CAISPHDGTSNIQYF
V gene: TRBV25-1; clone size: once; J gene: TRBJ2-7; CDR3 protein: CAVNTGYEQYF
V gene: TRBV29-1; clone size: -; J gene: TRBJ1-2; CDR3 protein: CSAEAPGHVYGYTF
V gene: TRBV4-1; clone size: -; J gene: TRBJ2-7; CDR3 protein: CASRQGTDRSYEQYF
V gene: TRBV10-3; clone size: -; J gene: TRBJ1-2; CDR3 protein: CAISEEGMVYGYTF
V gene: TRBV28; clone size: -; J gene: TRBJ2-5; CDR3 protein: CAITTASTQETQYF
V gene: TRBV29-1; clone size: -; J gene: TRBJ1-1; CDR3 protein: CSVLRTGWDTEAFF
V gene: TRBV27; clone size: -; J gene: TRBJ2-3; CDR3 protein: CASTRLGSTDTQYF
V gene: TRBV7-6; clone size: -; J gene: TRBJ2-7; CDR3 protein: CASSLTLRGADYEQYF
V gene: TRBV7-8; clone size: -; J gene: TRBJ2-7; CDR3 protein: CASGRGRYEQYF
V gene: TRBV15; clone size: -; J gene: TRBJ1-4; CDR3 protein: CATSREGHVNEKLFF
V gene: TRBV10-3; clone size: -; J gene: TRBJ1-2; CDR3 protein: CAISGGVYDRDIYGYTF
V gene: TRBV27; clone size: -; J gene: TRBJ2-1; CDR3 protein: CASSFREPLRGNEQFF
V gene: TRBV5-1; clone size: -; J gene: TRBJ1-1; CDR3 protein: CASSLDPGMNTEAFF
V gene: TRBV5-4; clone size: once; J gene: TRBJ1-3; CDR3 protein: CASRLGNTIYF
V gene: TRBV6-5; clone size: -; J gene: TRBJ1-3; CDR3 protein: CASSYLAPGNTIYF
V gene: TRBV11-3; clone size: -; J gene: TRBJ2-7; CDR3 protein: CASSLRTGVIYEQYF